The TCR beta chain described here comes from a study of post-analysis software for immune sequencing data. As to this clonotype: Its matching antigen is unknown.

Notes on the study in general: Batch-mates among the samples co-clustered strongly by F measure. Relative to controls, patients with multiple sclerosis showed significantly lower normalized Chao1 diversity.

Unique molecular identifiers were built into the TCR beta cDNA libraries. Roughly 500,000 cDNA molecules were obtained from approximately 0.91 to 9.4 million T cells. Each CDR3 protein is one row after TCRdb ran MiXCR on the PCR reads. The data contain 500,000 to 600,000 distinct CDR3 sequences, 40% to 50% of them singletons. Specimen: blood. The TCR originated in a girl under 18 with multiple sclerosis.

CDR3 nucleotide sequence: TGTGCCAGCAGCCCGCGACAGGGGGCCTGCGAGCAGTACTTC. It codes for CASSPRQGACEQYF. The chain carries TRBV7-2 and TRBJ2-7, with 10 bases aligning to TRBD1. CDR3 length: 14 residues. In germline, CDR1 is SGHTA, CDR2 FQGNSA. V shed 5 bases, J shed 6 bases, and the junction held 7 bases outside the gene matches.